The T cell receptor (beta chain) under discussion was sequenced for a study of T cell responses to AZD1222 COVID-19 vaccine. TCRdb's table, derived via immunoSEQ multiplex PCR, lists solely in-frame clones and lacks some. Of 90,000 to 130,000 clones listed, around 82% are singletons. Germline V gene data show CDR1 as KGHSH and CDR2 as LQKENI. V gave up 3 bases and J gave up 2 bases, with 10 bases separating them. The CDR3 runs to 14 residues. This chain connects TRBV18 to TRBJ1-1; D unclear. The input for sequencing was peripheral blood, taken on day 0 of AZD1222 vaccination. The origin of this receptor is an adult in good health. For the CDR3, the DNA is TGTGCCAGCTCACCTCTCGACACCAACACTGAAGCTTTCTTT. It yields the protein CASSPLDTNTEAFF.